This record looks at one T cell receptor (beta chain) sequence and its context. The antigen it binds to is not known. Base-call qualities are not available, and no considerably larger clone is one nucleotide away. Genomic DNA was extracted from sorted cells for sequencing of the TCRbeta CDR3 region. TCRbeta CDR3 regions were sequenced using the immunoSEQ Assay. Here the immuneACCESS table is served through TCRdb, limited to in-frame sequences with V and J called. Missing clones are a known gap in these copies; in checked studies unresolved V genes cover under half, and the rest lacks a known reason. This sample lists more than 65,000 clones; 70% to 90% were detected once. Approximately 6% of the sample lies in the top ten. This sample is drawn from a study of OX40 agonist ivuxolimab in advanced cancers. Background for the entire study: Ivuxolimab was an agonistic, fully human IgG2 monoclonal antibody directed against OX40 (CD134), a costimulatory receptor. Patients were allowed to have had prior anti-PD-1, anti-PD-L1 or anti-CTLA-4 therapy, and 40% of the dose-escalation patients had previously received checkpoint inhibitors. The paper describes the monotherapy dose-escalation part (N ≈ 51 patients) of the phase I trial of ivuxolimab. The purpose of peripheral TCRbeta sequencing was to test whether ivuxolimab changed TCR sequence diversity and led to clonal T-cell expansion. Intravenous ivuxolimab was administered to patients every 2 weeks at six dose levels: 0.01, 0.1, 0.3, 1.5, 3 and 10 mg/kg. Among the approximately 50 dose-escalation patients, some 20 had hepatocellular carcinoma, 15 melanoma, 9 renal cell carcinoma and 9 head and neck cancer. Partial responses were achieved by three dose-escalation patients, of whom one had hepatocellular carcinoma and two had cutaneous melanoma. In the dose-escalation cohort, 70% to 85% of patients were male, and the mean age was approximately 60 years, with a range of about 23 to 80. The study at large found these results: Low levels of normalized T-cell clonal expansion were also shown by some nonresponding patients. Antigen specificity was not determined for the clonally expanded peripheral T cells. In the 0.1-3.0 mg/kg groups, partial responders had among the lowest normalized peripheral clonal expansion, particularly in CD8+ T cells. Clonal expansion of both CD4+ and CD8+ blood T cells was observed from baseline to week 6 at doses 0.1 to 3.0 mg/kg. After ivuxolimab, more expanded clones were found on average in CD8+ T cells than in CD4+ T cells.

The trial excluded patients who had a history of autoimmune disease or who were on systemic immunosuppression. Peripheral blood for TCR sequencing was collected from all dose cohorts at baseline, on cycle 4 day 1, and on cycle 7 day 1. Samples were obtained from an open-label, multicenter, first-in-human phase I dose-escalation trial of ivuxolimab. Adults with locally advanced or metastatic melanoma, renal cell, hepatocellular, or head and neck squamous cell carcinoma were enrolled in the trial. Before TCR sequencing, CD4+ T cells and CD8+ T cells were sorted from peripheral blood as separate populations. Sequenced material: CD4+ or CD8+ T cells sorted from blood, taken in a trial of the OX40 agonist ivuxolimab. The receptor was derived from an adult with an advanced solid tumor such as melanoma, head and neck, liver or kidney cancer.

The CDR3 has the sequence CASSRPNYGYTF. The DNA sequence is as follows: TGTGCCAGCAGCAGGCCTAACTATGGCTACACCTTC. The rearrangement combines TRBV6-5 with TRBJ1-2, with the D gene uncertain. The germline ends are 5 bases apart after V is trimmed by 6 bases and J by 0 bases. The CDR3 runs 12 residues from the cysteine to the phenylalanine. Of all the DNA, just the CDR3 is kept, 36 bases in frame from base 1. Based on the germline V gene, the CDR1 and CDR2 sequences are MNHEY and SVGAGI.